The 21 T cell receptor beta chains below were found in one sample sequenced in a study of T cells in Graves' hyperthyroidism and ophthalmopathy. Amplification of TCR beta CDR3 regions used RNA as the template. The TCR CDR3 first-round RT-PCR relied on the HTBI primer set. TCRdb independently ran MiXCR on the multiplex PCR reads; one entry per CDR3 protein. The data hold about 150,000 distinct CDR3 sequences, with more than 20% observed a single time. Sequencing used blood. These receptors came from a woman in her forties or fifties with Graves' hyperthyroidism that later progressed to Graves' ophthalmopathy.

This clonotype was seen repeatedly, ten times or more. V gene TRBV24-1 combines with J gene TRBJ1-2; D possibly corresponds to TRBD1 (6 bases). This CDR3 contains 14 residues. Trimming took 9 bases from V and 0 from J, leaving 13 bases between them. CDR1 is KGHDR, CDR2 SFDVKD, per germline. CDR3 DNA sequence: TGTGCCACCGGGCACAGGGAGACTAACTATGGCTACACCTTC. This translates into CATGHRETNYGYTF.

This clonotype was seen at least ten times. V gene TRBV11-2 combines with J gene TRBJ2-1; D may be TRBD1 or TRBD2 (5 bases each). The V end was cut by 2 bases, the J end by 8 bases, with 7 bases between. Germline V gives CDR1 SGHAT, CDR2 FQNNGV. CDR3 length: 12 residues. The CDR3 protein is CASSLLGDEQFF. The DNA for the CDR3 is TGTGCCAGCAGCTTATTGGGGGATGAGCAGTTCTTC.

This sequence joins TRBV6-1 and TRBJ1-3; D may be TRBD1 (5 bases). This CDR3 spans 14 amino acids. V was clipped by 6 bases and J by 5 bases, with 14 bases between them. Germline values: CDR1 MNHNS, CDR2 SASEGT. The CDR3 nucleotides are TGTGCCAGCAGCCCTTTGCAGGGCCGAAACACCATATATTTT. This encodes CASSPLQGRNTIYF.

In this sample, this clonotype turned up a few times. The chain links TRBV24-1 to TRBJ2-3; no clear D. The CDR3 length is 13 residues. Between the trimmed V and J ends, which lost 3 bases and 6 bases, there was a span of 9 bases. Germline CDR1 is KGHDR and CDR2 is SFDVKD. The CDR3 protein is CATSDTTSDTQYF. The CDR3 nucleotides are TGTGCCACCAGTGATACTACATCGGATACGCAGTATTTT.

In this sample, this clonotype turned up many times. The chain recombines TRBV30 with TRBJ1-5; tentatively, D is TRBD1 (6 bases). Trimming took 0 bases from V and 3 from J, leaving 9 bases between them. Per the germline V gene, CDR1 is GTSNPN and CDR2 is SVGIG (reference sequence). This CDR3 contains 14 residues. The CDR3 DNA sequence: TGTGCCTGGAGTGTTACAGGGAACAATCAGCCCCAGCATTTT. Its translation is CAWSVTGNNQPQHF.

A few counts support this clonotype. The chain recombines TRBV28 with TRBJ2-3, with D possibly being TRBD1 or TRBD2 (5 bases each). The CDR3 covers 17 residues. Trimming took off 7 bases at V and 3 bases at J, with 23 bases between the two ends. Germline values: CDR1 MDHEN, CDR2 SYDVKM. This chain's CDR3 is CASNTGKLVGVTDTQYF. CDR3 DNA: TGTGCCAGCAATACGGGGAAGCTAGTGGGGGTGACAGATACGCAGTATTTT.

This clonotype was recorded a few times. The rearrangement links TRBV13 to TRBJ2-7, with D possibly being TRBD2 (5 bases). Trimming cost V 0 bases and J 2 bases, with 11 bases left between them. The CDR3 runs 15 residues. Germline values: CDR1 PRHDT, CDR2 FYEKMQ (reference sequence). CDR3 coding DNA: TGTGCCAGCAGCTTAGGAGTGGGAGCTACCTACGAGCAGTACTTC. Its protein is CASSLGVGATYEQYF.

The V gene is TRBV5-5, the J gene TRBJ2-3; TRBD2 matches at 14 bases. Germline trimming cut 4 bases from V and 0 bases from J; bases unmatched to any gene: 13. The CDR3 consists of 20 residues. Germline assignment: CDR1 SGHKS and CDR2 YYEKEE (reference sequence). The CDR3 bases are TGTGCCAGCAGCCGCCGACTAGCGGGAGGGCGAATTACTAGCACAGATACGCAGTATTTT. It is translated as CASSRRLAGGRITSTDTQYF.

This clonotype was found a few times. The chain employs TRBV24-1 and TRBJ2-4; D is possibly TRBD2 (6 bases). V was shortened by 5 bases and J by 7 bases, with 14 bases between the two germline ends. The CDR3 extends over 14 amino acids. Germline loops: CDR1 KGHDR, CDR2 SFDVKD. CDR3 in amino acids: CATSGEGGENIQYF. As DNA, the CDR3 is TGTGCCACCAGTGGAGAAGGAGGGGAGAACATTCAGTACTTC.

This clonotype was detected a few times. V and J are TRBV10-1 and TRBJ2-6, with unresolved D. Germline-derived CDR1 and CDR2 are WNHNN and SYGVQD (reference sequence). The V gene lost 3 bases and the J gene lost 0 bases, with 6 bases spanning the gap. This CDR3 is built from 15 residues. CDR3 in DNA: TGCGCCAGCAGTGACGGACCCTCTGGGGCCAACGTCCTGACTTTC. This codes for CASSDGPSGANVLTF.

This clonotype occurred many times. The chain is built from TRBV9 and TRBJ1-2; no firm D call. CDR1 and CDR2 from the germline V gene are SGDLS and YYNGEE. Trimming removed 0 bases from V and 8 bases from J, with 17 bases in between. CDR3 length: 15 residues. The CDR3 protein is CASSVGRTPLKGYTF. CDR3 nucleotides: TGTGCCAGCAGCGTAGGAAGAACTCCTCTCAAGGGCTACACCTTC.

This clonotype has more than one count but fewer than ten. The rearrangement joins TRBV5-1 to TRBJ1-2; D gene uncertain. The CDR3 consists of 14 residues. The germline V and J ends were trimmed by 2 bases and 5 bases, with 13 bases remaining between them. CDR1 and CDR2 from the germline V gene are SGHRS and YFSETQ. The CDR3 sequence is CASSFGRVEYGYTF. The DNA of the CDR3 is TGCGCCAGCAGCTTCGGACGTGTGGAGTATGGCTACACCTTC.

This clonotype has a count of ten or more. The chain combines TRBV11-2 with TRBJ1-6; 8 bases match TRBD1. The CDR3 covers 16 residues. Germline lookup yields CDR1 SGHAT and CDR2 FQNNGV. V gave up 0 bases and J gave up 10 bases; unmatched junction bases: 8. DNA for the CDR3: TGTGCCAGCAGCTTAGAACGGACAGGGCGAGGCTCACCCCTCCACTTT. Its translation: CASSLERTGRGSPLHF.

The rearrangement joins TRBV15 to TRBJ2-3; TRBD2 agrees at 16 bases. CDR1 LNHNV and CDR2 YYDKDF come from the germline V gene (reference sequence). The CDR3 has 18 residues. With V trimmed by 3 bases and J by 1 base, 4 bases remained unmatched. The DNA of the CDR3 is TGTGCCACCAGCAGGGGACTAGCGGGAGGGCCAGGCACAGATACGCAGTATTTT. Its translation: CATSRGLAGGPGTDTQYF.

At least ten counts were recorded for this clonotype. The chain links TRBV11-2 to TRBJ1-1; D remains unclear. Per the germline V gene, CDR1 is SGHAT and CDR2 is FQNNGV. V was cut by 8 bases and J by 0 bases, with 10 bases left in between. The CDR3 covers 13 residues. The CDR3, as DNA: TGTGCCAGCTCGTGGCAGTTGAACACTGAAGCTTTCTTT. Translation gives CASSWQLNTEAFF.

This clonotype occurred a few times. V is TRBV6-1 and J is TRBJ1-2, with unresolved D. From germline, CDR1 is MNHNS and CDR2 SASEGT. Trimming pared 2 bases from V and 5 bases from J, leaving 9 bases between. The CDR3 is 13 residues long. CDR3 sequence reads: CASSEPGDYGYTF. The CDR3 DNA sequence: TGTGCCAGCAGTGAACCCGGGGATTATGGCTACACCTTC.

This clonotype was counted between two and nine times. The chain uses TRBV27 and TRBJ2-6; no definite D call. The CDR3 runs to 20 residues. The germline gives CDR1 MNHEY, CDR2 SMNVEV (reference sequence). The V end was cut by 3 bases, the J end by 0 bases, with 21 bases between. The CDR3, as DNA: TGTGCCAGCAGTTTCCTGGCTTCGGGCTTCCTAAGCTCTGGGGCCAACGTCCTGACTTTC. It translates to CASSFLASGFLSSGANVLTF.

The V call is TRBV5-1, the J call TRBJ2-2; TRBD2 matches 7 bases. The germline CDR1 and CDR2 sequences are SGHRS and YFSETQ. The V segment lost 1 base and the J segment 5 bases; nucleotides outside the gene matches: 8. CDR3 length: 16 residues. CDR3 DNA sequence: TGCGCCAGCAGCTTGTCCTCGGGACTACGAACCGGGGAGCTGTTTTTT. Translated: CASSLSSGLRTGELFF.

This clonotype was seen a handful of times. The chain combines TRBV20-1 with TRBJ2-2; possible D gene TRBD1, 6 bases. Germline CDR1 DFQATT, CDR2 SNEGSKA (reference sequence). The CDR3 length is 14 residues. Trimming cost V 5 bases and J 0 bases, with 10 bases left between them. This CDR3 reads CSAWTAPNTGELFF. The CDR3 region has the DNA TGCAGTGCTTGGACAGCACCGAACACCGGGGAGCTGTTTTTT.

The chain recombines TRBV11-2 with TRBJ1-2; TRBD1 is a possible D gene (6 bases). Germline CDR1 reads SGHAT; CDR2 reads FQNNGV. CDR3 length: 15 residues. V was cut by 4 bases and J by 5 bases, with 17 bases left in between. For the CDR3, the DNA is TGTGCCAGCAGCTCCTCCGTGGGGCAGGGGTATGGCTACACCTTC. This sequence encodes CASSSSVGQGYGYTF.

This clonotype came up a few times. DNA of the CDR3: TGTGCCAGCAGTCGGAACAGGGGGAACAATGAGCAGTTCTTC. It encodes CASSRNRGNNEQFF. The chain uses TRBV3-1 and TRBJ2-1, with 8 bases identical to TRBD1. V dropped 6 bases and J dropped 5; count of bases not matched to a gene: 6. This CDR3 spans 14 amino acids. Germline CDR1 and CDR2: LGHDT and YNNKEL (reference sequence).